This T cell receptor (beta chain) was observed in a study of blood T cell repertoires in COVID-19. About the study: Donors in the United States, Italy and Spain gave samples during acute or convalescent COVID-19. Sample material is recorded as cDNA or gDNA derived from T cells, B-cell-depleted T cells, or PBMCs.

In the source study's methods: Reference gene primer amplification in the assay estimated nucleated cell counts. Using immunoSEQ multiplex PCR, the repertoire was profiled, and TCRdb retains in-frame clones only, with some absent. The D gene and trimming were derived from the DNA, and the V and J assignments and clone size from that table. In the table there are about 120,000 clones, around 76% of which are singletons. Germline V gene data show CDR1 as SGHKS and CDR2 as YYEKEE (reference sequence). The CDR3 has 15 amino acids. Losses at the gene ends were 4 bases for V and 8 bases for J; bases not matched to a gene: 14.

The sequencing input was peripheral blood. The sequence derives from a man in his 70s with acute or convalescent COVID-19. The rearrangement links TRBV5-5 to TRBJ1-2; 7 nucleotides agree with TRBD1. This chain's CDR3 is CASSPVDRALGGYTF. CDR3 bases: TGTGCCAGCAGCCCGGTAGACAGGGCCTTGGGGGGCTACACCTTC.